The 23 T cell receptor beta chains below all came from one sample that was sequenced in a study of control samples from healthy donors and cancer patients. The protocol was immunoSEQ multiplex PCR, while the TCRdb copy is restricted to in-frame clones and leaves out a portion. The sample holds more than 100,000 clones, approximately 90% seen once. Sequencing input: blood. These TCRs come from a young man in good health.

This CDR3 reads CASSLEGYRRLDGYTF. The CDR3 DNA reads as TGTGCCAGCAGCTTAGAAGGGTACAGGAGGTTGGATGGCTACACCTTC. The chain joins TRBV7-9 to TRBJ1-2, with TRBD1 as a possible D gene (5 bases). Germline V gene lookup returns CDR1 SEHNR and CDR2 FQNEAQ (reference sequence). Trimming took 1 base from V and 6 from J, leaving 18 bases between them. CDR3 length: 16 amino acids.

This clone was seen once. The CDR3 region has the DNA TGTGCCAGTAGTAGTCCCGGGACAGGAACTAATGAAAAACTGTTTTTT. Its protein product is CASSSPGTGTNEKLFF. The genes are TRBV19 and TRBJ1-4, with 8 bases fitting TRBD1. V dropped 4 bases and J dropped 1; count of bases not matched to a gene: 5. Germline lookup yields CDR1 LNHDA and CDR2 SQIVND (reference sequence). This CDR3 contains 16 residues.

CDR3 bases: TGTGCCAGCAGCTTATTGGGGGAAGATGTCGTGACCCAGTACTTC. Its translation is CASSLLGEDVVTQYF. This chain joins TRBV11-1 and TRBJ2-5, with D perhaps given as TRBD1 or TRBD2 (5 bases each). This CDR3 comprises 15 residues. Germline V gene data show CDR1 as SGHAT and CDR2 as FQDESV (reference sequence). V lost 2 bases to trimming and J lost 7 bases, with 17 bases between them. The full variable domain, rest sourced from reference TRBV11-1 and TRBJ2-5, is EAEVAQSPRYKITEKSQAVAFWCDPISGHATLYWYRQILGQGPELLVQFQDESVVDDSQLPKDRFSAERLKGVDSTLKIQPAELGDSAMYLCASSLLGEDVVTQYFGPGTRLLVL.

The V and J genes are TRBV5-1 and TRBJ1-2, with TRBD1 matching 8 bases. The CDR3 sequence is 15 residues long. From germline, CDR1 is SGHRS and CDR2 YFSETQ. V lost 5 bases and J lost 4; bases outside the gene matches: 10. The CDR3 DNA is TGCGCCAGCAGAACCGAGACAGGGGTGGGCTATGGCTACACCTTC. Its protein product is CASRTETGVGYGYTF.

This sequence joins TRBV19 and TRBJ2-1; D is unresolved. Germline assignment: CDR1 LNHDA and CDR2 SQIVND (reference sequence). The CDR3 length is 12 residues. V was pared by 10 bases and J by 10 bases, with 17 bases between. CDR3 residues: CATAGLLREQFF. CDR3 sequence (DNA): TGTGCCACCGCCGGATTGTTGCGCGAGCAGTTCTTC.

This chain joins TRBV27 and TRBJ1-2; no reliable D call. Germline values: CDR1 MNHEY, CDR2 SMNVEV (reference sequence). Trimming stripped 2 bases from V and 2 bases from J, with 12 bases between. The CDR3 is 15 amino acids. The CDR3 DNA reads as TGTGCCAGCAGTTTACTTGGCGATGGGAACTATGGCTACACCTTC. Residues: CASSLLGDGNYGYTF.

The V gene is TRBV3-1 (or the pseudogene TRBV3-2), the J gene TRBJ1-3; 8 bases fit TRBD1. V shed 4 bases and J 4 bases; nucleotides not matched to a gene: 6. CDR3 length: 15 amino acids. The germline V gene has CDR1 LGHDT and CDR2 YNNKEL (reference sequence). CDR3: CASSPRTGWGNTIYF. In DNA form, the CDR3 reads TGTGCCAGCAGCCCGCGGACAGGGTGGGGAAACACCATATATTTT.

CDR3 nucleotide sequence: TGTGCCACCCTCGGAGTAGGGGTCAAGAGCTATGGCTACACCTTC. Translating gives CATLGVGVKSYGYTF. This rearrangement joins TRBV2 to TRBJ1-2; the D gene is possibly TRBD1 (5 bases). The CDR3 has 15 residues. Germline CDR1 and CDR2: SNHLY and FYNNEI. Trimming shortened V by 10 bases and J by 4 bases, and 22 bases separated the two germline ends.

The gene calls are TRBV12-5 and TRBJ1-2; the D gene is possibly TRBD1 (6 bases). V shed 0 bases and J shed 6 bases, with 17 bases lying between them. Per germline, CDR1 LGHNT and CDR2 FRNRAP. The CDR3 contains 16 residues. The chain's CDR3 is CASGLVQPGRGDGYTF. CDR3 coding DNA: TGTGCTAGTGGTTTGGTACAGCCGGGCAGGGGAGATGGCTACACCTTC.

The genes are TRBV4-1 and TRBJ1-1; 8 nucleotides line up with TRBD1. Germline CDR1 and CDR2: MGHRA and YSYEKL. The CDR3 totals 14 residues. V lost 5 bases to trimming and J lost 3 bases; unmatched junction nucleotides: 5. In nucleotides, the CDR3 is TGCGCCAGCAGCAGGACAGGGTTATACACTGAAGCTTTCTTT. This encodes CASSRTGLYTEAFF.

The rearrangement uses TRBV25-1 and TRBJ1-4, with a tentative D call TRBD1 (6 bases). Germline CDR1 reads MGHDK; CDR2 reads SYGVNS. The CDR3 sequence is 13 residues long. V was cut by 7 bases and J by 8 bases, with 14 bases left in between. The CDR3 sequence: CASTGGGGEKLFF. The CDR3 coding sequence is TGTGCCAGCACGGGGGGCGGAGGAGAAAAACTGTTTTTT.

The CDR3 loop is CASSVLAGGPFGYEQYF. The DNA for the CDR3 is TGTGCCAGCAGTGTACTAGCGGGGGGGCCTTTTGGTTACGAGCAGTACTTC. This chain connects TRBV6-1 to TRBJ2-7; 13 bases are shared with TRBD2. The V gene's germline CDR1 is MNHNS and CDR2 SASEGT. V was pared by 4 bases and J by 4 bases, with 10 bases of the junction left unmatched. This CDR3 has 17 residues.

V and J are TRBV4-1 and TRBJ2-7; 8 bases are a match to TRBD1. This CDR3 contains 16 residues. Germline values: CDR1 MGHRA, CDR2 YSYEKL. The V segment lost 4 bases and the J segment 0 bases; nucleotides outside the gene matches: 8. The CDR3 loop is CASSRLTGDPSYEQYF. The CDR3 DNA sequence: TGCGCCAGCAGCCGTTTGACAGGGGACCCCTCCTACGAGCAGTACTTC.

The V call is TRBV11-2, the J call TRBJ2-7, with 8 bases that match TRBD1. The junction had 13 bases not matched to a gene; V was cut back by 1 base and J by 11 bases. The CDR3 runs to 15 residues. The germline V gene encodes CDR1 SGHAT and CDR2 FQNNGV. CDR3 nucleotide sequence: TGTGCCAGCAGCTTAGCGGTTTTCACAGGGGGTTTAAAGTACTTC. This sequence encodes CASSLAVFTGGLKYF. The full variable domain, rest sourced from reference TRBV11-2 and TRBJ2-7, is EAGVAQSPRYKIIEKRQSVAFWCNPISGHATLYWYQQILGQGPKLLIQFQNNGVVDDSQLPKDRFSAERLKGVDSTLKIQPAKLEDSAVYLCASSLAVFTGGLKYFGPGTRLTVT.

This clone was seen once. V and J are TRBV5-5 and TRBJ2-7; D might be TRBD1 (6 bases). Trimming removed 4 bases at V and 3 bases at J, with 17 bases between. The germline V gene has CDR1 SGHKS and CDR2 YYEKEE (reference sequence). The CDR3 is made up of 15 amino acids. The chain's CDR3 is CASSLGQNPNYEQYF. CDR3 in DNA: TGTGCCAGCAGCCTGGGACAAAACCCAAACTACGAGCAGTACTTC.

This chain links TRBV20-1 with TRBJ1-2; D uncertain. The germline V gene encodes CDR1 DFQATT and CDR2 SNEGSKA (reference sequence). Trimming stripped 2 bases from V and 5 bases from J, with 6 bases between. CDR3 size: 11 residues. The CDR3, as DNA: TGCAGTGCTAGACGGCTTTATGGCTACACCTTC. Translated: CSARRLYGYTF.

The V call is TRBV9, the J call TRBJ1-5, with TRBD1 identical over 7 bases. This CDR3 contains 15 residues. With V trimmed by 0 bases and J by 6 bases, 6 bases remained unmatched. The germline gives CDR1 SGDLS, CDR2 YYNGEE. The DNA of the CDR3 is TGTGCCAGCAGCGTAGCCGGGACAGCTGGTCAGCCCCAGCATTTT. It translates to CASSVAGTAGQPQHF. Filled out from reference TRBV9 and TRBJ1-5, the complete variable domain reads DSGVTQTPKHLITATGQRVTLRCSPRSGDLSVYWYQQSLDQGLQFLIQYYNGEERAKGNILERFSAQQFPDLHSELNLSSLELGDSALYFCASSVAGTAGQPQHFGDGTRLSIL.

The chain has TRBV9 and TRBJ2-5, with D possibly TRBD1 on 5 matching bases. V gave up 0 bases and J gave up 2 bases, with 14 bases separating them. The CDR3 runs to 16 residues. CDR1 and CDR2 (germline): SGDLS, YYNGEE. Here the CDR3 reads CASSVEGGALQETQYF. In DNA, the CDR3 is TGTGCCAGCAGCGTAGAGGGTGGGGCCTTACAAGAGACCCAGTACTTC.

This chain uses TRBV11-3 with TRBJ1-1; TRBD1 matches at 10 bases. Germline V CDR1 and CDR2: SGHNT, YENEEA. After removal of 1 base from V and 5 bases from J, the junction contained 13 bases not matched to a gene. The CDR3 is 18 residues long. CDR3 in amino acids: CASSLGAPGQGRGTEAFF. The DNA of the CDR3 is TGTGCCAGCAGCTTAGGAGCGCCGGGACAGGGGCGCGGGACTGAAGCTTTCTTT.

The chain joins TRBV6-4 to TRBJ2-1; D possibly matches TRBD1 or TRBD2 (5 bases each). The V end was cut by 0 bases, the J end by 7 bases, with 7 bases between. The CDR3 runs 13 residues. The germline CDR1 and CDR2 sequences are MRHNA and SNTAGT. The CDR3 region is CASSDSGVNEQFF. DNA for the CDR3: TGTGCCAGCAGTGACTCGGGGGTGAATGAGCAGTTCTTC.

The chain uses TRBV6-5 and TRBJ1-5, with unresolved D. The V end was cut by 2 bases, the J end by 7 bases, with 12 bases between. Germline-derived CDR1 and CDR2 are MNHEY and SVGAGI. The CDR3 extends over 14 amino acids. The CDR3 sequence: CASSYPPRGQPQHF. The CDR3 coding sequence is TGTGCCAGCAGTTACCCCCCCCGTGGACAGCCCCAGCATTTT.

The V and J genes are TRBV18 and TRBJ1-5; D ambiguous. This CDR3 is built from 13 residues. Trimming removed 3 bases from V and 4 bases from J, with 7 bases in between. Germline V CDR1 and CDR2: KGHSH, LQKENI. The CDR3 nucleotides are TGTGCCAGCTCACCCACGCCGAATCAGCCCCAGCATTTT. The encoded protein is CASSPTPNQPQHF.

This clone was seen more than once but under ten times. This chain joins TRBV6-5 and TRBJ1-5, with D unclear. CDR1 MNHEY and CDR2 SVGAGI come from the germline V gene. Trimming shortened V by 2 bases and J by 2 bases, and 4 bases separated the two germline ends. The CDR3 sequence is 13 residues long. Written as DNA, the CDR3 is TGTGCCAGCAGTTACAATCGCAATCAGCCCCAGCATTTT. Protein product: CASSYNRNQPQHF.